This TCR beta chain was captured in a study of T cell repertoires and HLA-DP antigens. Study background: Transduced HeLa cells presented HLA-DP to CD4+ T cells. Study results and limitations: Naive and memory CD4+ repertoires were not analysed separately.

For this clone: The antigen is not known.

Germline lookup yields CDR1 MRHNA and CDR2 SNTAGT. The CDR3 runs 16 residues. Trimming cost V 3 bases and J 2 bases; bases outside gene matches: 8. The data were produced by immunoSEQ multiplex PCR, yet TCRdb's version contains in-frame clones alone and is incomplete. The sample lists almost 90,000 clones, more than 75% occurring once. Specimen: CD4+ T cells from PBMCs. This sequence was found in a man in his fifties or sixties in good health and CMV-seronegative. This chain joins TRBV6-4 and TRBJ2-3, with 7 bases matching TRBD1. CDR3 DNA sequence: TGTGCCAGCAGTGATCGTAAACAGGGGCTCACAGATACGCAGTATTTT. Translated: CASSDRKQGLTDTQYF.